This T cell receptor (beta chain) emerged from a study of blood T cell repertoires in COVID-19. Study details: Some COVID-19 samples were acute and others convalescent; all came from the United States, Italy and Spain.

Clones were sequenced by immunoSEQ multiplex PCR, and TCRdb holds only the in-frame ones, with some missing. Found here are tens of thousands of clones, around 89% of them singletons; the top ten hold about 15%. V gave up 3 bases and J gave up 2 bases, with 14 bases separating them. The CDR3 is made up of 16 amino acids. Germline V gene sequence: CDR1 KGHSH, CDR2 LQKENI. The TCR was taken from a man between 65 and 85 years old with active or convalescent COVID-19. The sample was peripheral blood. The V call is TRBV18, the J call TRBJ2-1; the D gene is possibly TRBD2 (5 bases). The CDR3 DNA reads TGTGCCAGCTCACCCCCGAGCGGAGGAGCCTACAATGAGCAGTTCTTC. Translation gives CASSPPSGGAYNEQFF.